Below are 27 T cell receptor beta chains sequenced from a single sample in a study of molecular identifiers for immune sequencing clone quantification. One entry per CDR3 protein results from TCRdb running MiXCR on the PCR reads. The sample lists fewer than 350,000 distinct CDR3 sequences; roughly 24% were seen once. The specimen sequenced was naive CD8+ T cells from blood, with Jurkat cell RNA spiked in. Subset here: FACS-sorted CD8+CD4-CCR7+CD45RA+ naive T cells. Receptors were obtained from a human donor in good health. Some libraries in this study had Jurkat cell RNA spiked in.

As concerns this clonotype: This may be a read error: a much more frequent sequence differs by one nucleotide. V is TRBV7-9 and J is TRBJ2-1; D is unresolved. The CDR3 sequence is 13 residues long. Germline assignment: CDR1 SEHNR and CDR2 FQNEAQ (reference sequence). The chain's CDR3 is CAGSLEAHLEQFF. In nucleotides, the CDR3 is TGTGCCGGCAGCTTAGAGGCCCATCTTGAGCAGTTCTTC. The variable domain in full, with the rest retrieved from reference TRBV7-9 and TRBJ2-1, is DTGVSQNPRHKITKRGQNVTFRCDPISEHNRLYWYRQTLGQGPEFLTYFQNEAQLEKSRLLSDRFSAERPKGSFSTLEIQRTEQGDSAMYLCAGSLEAHLEQFFGPGTRLTVL.

J is TRBJ2-2 and V is TRBV30; 10 positions agree with TRBD1. Trimming at V came to 8 bases and at J to 7 bases, leaving 7 bases not matched to a gene. The CDR3 spans 13 residues. Per germline, CDR1 GTSNPN and CDR2 SVGIG (reference sequence). CDR3 loop: CAGDRGGVGELFF. The DNA of the CDR3 is TGTGCCGGGGACAGGGGTGGCGTCGGGGAGCTGTTTTTT.

This clonotype came up many times. The chain links TRBV5-6 to TRBJ1-5; TRBD1 matches 7 bases. There are 12 residues in the CDR3. The V segment lost 0 bases and the J segment 16 bases; nucleotides outside the gene matches: 7. Looked up from germline, CDR1 is SGHDT and CDR2 is YYEEEE. CDR3 sequence reads: CASSLGQGIVHF. The CDR3 coding sequence is TGTGCCAGCAGCTTGGGACAGGGTATCGTTCATTTT.

Many counts were recorded for this clonotype. The V and J genes are TRBV24-1 and TRBJ2-2; 12 bases are shared with TRBD2. J gave up 6 bases and V 4 bases, and 14 bases lay outside the gene matches. Germline V lookup: CDR1 KGHDR, CDR2 SFDVKD. The CDR3 consists of 19 residues. CDR3 DNA: TGTGCCACCAGTGACTACTCGGGACTAGCGGGCCGGACGTCCGGGGAGCTGTTTTTT. Protein product: CATSDYSGLAGRTSGELFF.

This clonotype was observed many times. The V call is TRBV24-1, the J call TRBJ2-1; 12 bases match TRBD2. CDR3 size: 16 residues. After removal of 4 bases from V and 7 bases from J, the junction contained 7 bases not matched to a gene. Germline CDR1 KGHDR, CDR2 SFDVKD. CDR3 in DNA: TGTGCCACCAGTGACCGGACTAGCGGGATGTGGAATGAGCAGTTCTTC. The encoded protein is CATSDRTSGMWNEQFF.

V and J are TRBV6-2 or TRBV6-3 and TRBJ1-6; D possibly corresponds to TRBD1 (5 bases). The CDR3 covers 16 residues. Germline CDR1 MNHEY, CDR2 SVGEGT. V was cut by 0 bases and J by 7 bases, with 13 bases left in between. The CDR3 bases are TGTGCCAGCAGTTACTCGATCCGGGGGAGCAATTCACCCCTCCACTTT. Translation gives CASSYSIRGSNSPLHF.

This clonotype showed up just once. A much larger clone sits a single nucleotide away, making a read error possible. This rearrangement joins TRBV13 to TRBJ1-1; D gene ambiguous. Germline V gene lookup returns CDR1 PRHDT and CDR2 FYEKMQ (reference sequence). The CDR3 consists of 15 residues. Trimming cost V 1 base and J 1 base, with 10 bases left between them. The CDR3 region has the DNA TGTGCCAGCAGCTTAGCGGTTACTACGAACACTGAAGCTTTCTTT. Its translation: CASSLAVTTNTEAFF.

This clonotype was picked up a small number of times. The chain is built from TRBV14 and TRBJ2-3, with 7 bases matching TRBD2. Germline CDR1 is SGHDN and CDR2 is FVKESK. The V segment lost 2 bases and the J segment 0 bases; nucleotides outside the gene matches: 11. The CDR3 is made up of 18 amino acids. The CDR3: CASSQSVGGHTSTDTQYF. As DNA, the CDR3 is TGTGCCAGCAGCCAATCCGTGGGAGGGCATACTAGCACAGATACGCAGTATTTT.

This clonotype was counted at least ten times. The CDR3 region is CASSLVDGGNTQYF. The CDR3 coding sequence is TGTGCCAGCAGCTTAGTGGACGGCGGAAATACGCAGTATTTT. The rearrangement uses TRBV7-9 and TRBJ2-3; D ambiguous. Germline V lookup: CDR1 SEHNR, CDR2 FQNEAQ (reference sequence). V was clipped by 1 base and J by 7 bases, with 12 bases between them. This CDR3 is 14 amino acids long.

The sample holds a few counts of this clonotype. The chain has TRBV20-1 and TRBJ1-3; no clear D gene. Germline V gene data show CDR1 as DFQATT and CDR2 as SNEGSKA (reference sequence). V dropped 6 bases and J dropped 4 bases, with 7 bases sitting between them. The CDR3 has 11 residues. The DNA of the CDR3 is TGCAGTGCCGCGGCGGGAAACACCATATATTTT. Encoded protein: CSAAAGNTIYF.

A remark on this clonotype: A single base separates this from a much larger clone, so it may be a read error. V usage is TRBV6-1 and J usage is TRBJ2-7; D is ambiguous. The CDR3 spans 15 residues. Germline V gene sequence: CDR1 MNHNS, CDR2 SASEGT. DNA of the CDR3: TGTGCCAGCAGTGAAGCTCTGTTGCCCGGCTACGCGCAGTACTTC. Translation gives CASSEALLPGYAQYF.

Details on this clonotype: A junction end diverges from the germline sequence, so it may reflect a read error. V is TRBV19 and J is TRBJ2-7; TRBD1 or TRBD2 may be the D gene (5 bases each). Germline lookup yields CDR1 LNHDA and CDR2 SQIVND (reference sequence). The CDR3 runs to 14 residues. CDR3 residues: CTSSVPGSSYEQYF. CDR3 nucleotides: TGTACCAGTAGTGTCCCAGGGAGTTCCTACGAGCAGTACTTC.

J is TRBJ1-1 and V is TRBV9; D call uncertain. Per germline, CDR1 SGDLS and CDR2 YYNGEE. CDR3 length equals 16 residues. Trimming removed 0 bases at V and 1 base at J, with 13 bases between. As DNA, the CDR3 is TGTGCCAGCAGCGTAGACGGAGGGCATCAGAACACTGAAGCTTTCTTT. Translating it yields CASSVDGGHQNTEAFF.

Only a few counts were recorded for this clonotype. This sequence joins TRBV10-3 and TRBJ2-1, with TRBD1 as a possible D gene (7 bases). The CDR3 is 14 residues long. V gave up 3 bases and J gave up 5 bases, with 11 bases separating them. Germline lookup yields CDR1 ENHRY and CDR2 SYGVKD. The CDR3 reads CAISDRGADNEQFF. The CDR3 nucleotides read TGTGCCATCAGTGACAGGGGGGCTGACAATGAGCAGTTCTTC.

This clonotype was recorded a few times. V usage is TRBV7-9 and J usage is TRBJ1-5; D might be TRBD1 (6 bases). Germline CDR1 reads SEHNR; CDR2 reads FQNEAQ (reference sequence). The ends were cut back, 5 bases at V and 7 bases at J, with 18 bases in the middle. CDR3 length equals 15 residues. The CDR3 DNA reads as TGTGCCAGCAGCCCGGAGGGACAAAGAGACCAGCCCCAGCATTTT. Protein: CASSPEGQRDQPQHF.

CDR3 protein: CASSQTRWGQPQHF. In DNA form, the CDR3 reads TGCGCCAGCAGCCAAACGCGATGGGGACAGCCCCAGCATTTT. The chain uses TRBV4-3 and TRBJ1-5; D not certain. The CDR3 loop spans 14 amino acids. Germline CDR1 is LGHNA and CDR2 is YSLEER. Trimming cost V 2 bases and J 7 bases, with 12 bases left between them.

With regard to this clonotype: This may be a read error: a much more frequent sequence differs by one nucleotide. The V call is TRBV5-1, the J call TRBJ1-2; D might be TRBD1 (5 bases). The germline V gene has CDR1 SGHRS and CDR2 YFSETQ. The V end lost 4 bases, the J end lost 4 bases, and 17 bases lay between the germline ends. The CDR3 spans 15 residues. Written as DNA, the CDR3 is TGCGCCAGCAGCCCAACACCGGGACCCCCCTATGGCTACACCTTC. Its protein product is CASSPTPGPPYGYTF. The whole variable domain, filled in from reference TRBV5-1 and TRBJ1-2, reads KAGVTQTPRYLIKTRGQQVTLSCSPISGHRSVSWYQQTPGQGLQFLFEYFSETQRNKGNFPGRFSGRQFSNSRSEMNVSTLELGDSALYLCASSPTPGPPYGYTFGSGTRLTVV.

This clonotype was found a few times. The CDR3, as DNA: TGTGCCAGCAGCCCAGACCGGGGGGTAATGTACGAGCAGTACTTC. It encodes CASSPDRGVMYEQYF. The chain carries TRBV5-3 and TRBJ2-7; TRBD2 aligns across 7 bases. TRBV5-3 is an ORF, with its function uncertain. The CDR3 runs to 15 residues. Trimming removed 8 bases from V and 4 bases from J; junction bases left unmatched: 15.

In its sample, this clonotype was seen once. A read error may produce the germline difference seen at one junction end. The chain employs TRBV6-5 and TRBJ2-1, with 13 bases fitting TRBD2. The CDR3 is made up of 15 amino acids. Germline V gives CDR1 MNHEY, CDR2 SVGAGI. Here the CDR3 reads CACSDGLAGVNEQFF. CDR3 sequence (DNA): TGTGCCTGCAGTGACGGACTAGCGGGAGTCAATGAGCAGTTCTTC.

A remark on this clonotype: Relative to the germline gene, one junction end is altered; a read error may explain this. The chain uses TRBV5-1 and TRBJ2-2, with 11 bases identical to TRBD2. The CDR3 length is 18 residues. Germline CDR1 is SGHRS and CDR2 is YFSETQ. CDR3 sequence (DNA): TGCGCCAGCAGCCTTCCAACTAGCGGGGGACCCAACATCGGGGAGCTGTTTTTT. Protein product: CASSLPTSGGPNIGELFF.

This clonotype was counted at least ten times. The rearrangement joins TRBV6-2 or TRBV6-3 to TRBJ2-6; D is unclear. V was trimmed by 6 bases and J by 0 bases, leaving 12 bases between them. The germline CDR1 and CDR2 sequences are MNHEY and SVGEGT. This CDR3 has 16 residues. This chain's CDR3 is CASRFDGNSGANVLTF. The CDR3, as DNA: TGTGCCAGCAGATTTGATGGTAACTCTGGGGCCAACGTCCTGACTTTC.

In its sample, this clonotype was seen many times. The gene calls are TRBV24-1 and TRBJ1-5; D not certain. The germline V and J ends were trimmed by 2 bases and 7 bases, with 11 bases remaining between them. CDR3 length equals 14 residues. Germline CDR1 is KGHDR and CDR2 is SFDVKD. Here the CDR3 DNA reads TGTGCCACCAGTGATTCCGGGAGTGTGCAGCCCCAGCATTTT. Amino acid sequence: CATSDSGSVQPQHF.

This clonotype was detected a few times. The CDR3 coding sequence is TGTGCCAGCTCACCAGGGGCTAGCGGGAGTAGCTCTGGGGCCAACGTCCTGACTTTC. Its translation is CASSPGASGSSSGANVLTF. The chain links TRBV18 to TRBJ2-6; 10 bases map to TRBD2. Germline CDR1 and CDR2: KGHSH and LQKENI. The CDR3 covers 19 residues. Losses at the gene ends were 2 bases for V and 0 bases for J; bases not matched to a gene: 7.

The gene calls are TRBV7-9 and TRBJ2-5, with D perhaps TRBD1 (5 bases). V was pared by 5 bases and J by 0 bases, with 13 bases between. CDR1 is SEHNR and CDR2 is FQNEAQ in the germline V gene (reference sequence). This CDR3 contains 15 residues. CDR3 in amino acids: CASSPSDRYQETQYF. The CDR3 bases are TGTGCCAGCAGCCCGTCCGACAGATACCAAGAGACCCAGTACTTC.

This clonotype showed up just a few times. The chain combines TRBV4-1 with TRBJ2-3; TRBD2 agrees at 7 bases. This CDR3 is 17 amino acids long. Germline CDR1 and CDR2: MGHRA and YSYEKL. V lost 3 bases and J lost 3; bases outside the gene matches: 12. The CDR3 protein is CASSQGLQVSGTDTQYF. DNA for the CDR3: TGCGCCAGCAGCCAGGGACTACAGGTTTCGGGGACAGATACGCAGTATTTT.

The rearrangement uses TRBV30 and TRBJ1-1; D is possibly TRBD1 (5 bases). The CDR3 has 12 residues. V lost 3 bases and J 7 bases, leaving 12 bases between the germline ends. Germline values: CDR1 GTSNPN, CDR2 SVGIG (reference sequence). The DNA of the CDR3 is TGTGCCTGGAGGGACCTCGGGGGTGAAGCTTTCTTT. Translating it yields CAWRDLGGEAFF.

This clonotype was counted between two and nine times. A much larger clonotype is one base distant, so this may be a read error. In this CDR3 the conserved last residue, phenylalanine or tryptophan, is missing, so a read error is likely. The gene calls are TRBV7-2 and TRBJ1-3; D may be TRBD1 (6 bases). The CDR3 length is 14 residues. Germline lookup yields CDR1 SGHTA and CDR2 FQGNSA. Trimming removed 6 bases at V and 0 bases at J, with 9 bases between. The CDR3 reads CASRTGFSGNTIYL. CDR3 nucleotide sequence: TGTGCCAGCAGAACAGGGTTCTCTGGAAACACCATATATCTT.